This TCR beta chain was sequenced for a study of blood T cell repertoires in COVID-19. Sequencing was performed with immunoSEQ multiplex PCR; in TCRdb, only in-frame clones are kept and a portion is missing. The sample includes tens of thousands of clones, roughly 88% of them seen just once. After removal of 2 bases from V and 13 bases from J, the junction contained 1 base not matched to a gene. Germline V CDR1 and CDR2: MGHRA, YSYEKL. This CDR3 has 11 residues. What was sequenced was peripheral blood. The chain employs TRBV4-1 and TRBJ2-1, with TRBD1 matching over 8 bases. The receptor's source is a man between 25 and 39 years old with acute or convalescent COVID-19. CDR3 nucleotides: TGCGCCAGCAGCCAACAGGGGGCACAGTTCTTC. It translates to CASSQQGAQFF.